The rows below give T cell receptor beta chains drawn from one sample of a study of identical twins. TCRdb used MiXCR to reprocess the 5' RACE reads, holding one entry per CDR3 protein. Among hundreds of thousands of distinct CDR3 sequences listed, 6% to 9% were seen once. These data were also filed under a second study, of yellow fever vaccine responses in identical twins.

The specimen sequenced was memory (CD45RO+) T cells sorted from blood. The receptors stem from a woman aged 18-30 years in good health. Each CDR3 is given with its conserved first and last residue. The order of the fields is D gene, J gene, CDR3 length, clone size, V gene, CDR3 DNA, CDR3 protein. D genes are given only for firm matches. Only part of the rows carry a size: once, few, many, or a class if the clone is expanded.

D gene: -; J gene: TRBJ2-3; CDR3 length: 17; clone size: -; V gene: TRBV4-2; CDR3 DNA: TGTGCCAGCAGCCAAGAAGGGACCGGGACACGCACAGATACGCAGTATTTT; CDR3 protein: CASSQEGTGTRTDTQYF
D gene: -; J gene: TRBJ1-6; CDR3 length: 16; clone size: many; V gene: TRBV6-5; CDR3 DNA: TGTGCCAGCAGTTACTACGGGGCGGACTCCAATTCACCCCTCCACTTT; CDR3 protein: CASSYYGADSNSPLHF
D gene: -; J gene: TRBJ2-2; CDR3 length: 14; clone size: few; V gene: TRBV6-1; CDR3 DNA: TGTGCCAGCACCCCGTCAGGGGTCACCGGGGAGCTGTTTTTT; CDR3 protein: CASTPSGVTGELFF
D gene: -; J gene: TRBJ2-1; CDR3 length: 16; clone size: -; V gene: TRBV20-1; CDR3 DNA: TGCAGTGCCAAGACGGGTCAAGGGCCGGGATACAATGAGCAGTTCTTC; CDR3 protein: CSAKTGQGPGYNEQFF
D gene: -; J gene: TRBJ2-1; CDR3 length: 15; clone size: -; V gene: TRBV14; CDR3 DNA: TGTGCCAGCAGCCAAGATCCCCCGCCGGGGGATGAGCAGTTCTTC; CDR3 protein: CASSQDPPPGDEQFF
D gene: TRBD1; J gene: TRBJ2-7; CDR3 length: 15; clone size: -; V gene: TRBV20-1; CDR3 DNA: TGCAGTGCTACCGGGGACAGGGGGGGACTTTACGAGCAGTACTTC; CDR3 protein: CSATGDRGGLYEQYF
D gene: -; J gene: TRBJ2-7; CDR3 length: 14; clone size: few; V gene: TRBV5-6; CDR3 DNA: TGTGCCAGCAGCTTGTTCGGGACCAAATACGAGCAGTACTTC; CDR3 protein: CASSLFGTKYEQYF
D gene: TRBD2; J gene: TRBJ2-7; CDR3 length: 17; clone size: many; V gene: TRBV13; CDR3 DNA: TGTGCCAGCAGCTTAGTAGCGGGAGGACACAGCTCCTACGAGCAGTACTTC; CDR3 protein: CASSLVAGGHSSYEQYF
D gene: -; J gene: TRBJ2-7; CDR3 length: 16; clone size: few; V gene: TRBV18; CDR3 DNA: TGTGCCAGCTCACCATCTATCGGGACCAGCTCCTACGAGCAGTACTTC; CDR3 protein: CASSPSIGTSSYEQYF
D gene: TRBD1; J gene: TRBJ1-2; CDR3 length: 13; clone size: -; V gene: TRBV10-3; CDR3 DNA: TGTGCCGTCCAAGACAGGGGTAAGGATGGCTACACCTTC; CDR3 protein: CAVQDRGKDGYTF
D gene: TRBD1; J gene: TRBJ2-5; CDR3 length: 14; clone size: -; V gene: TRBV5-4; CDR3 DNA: TGTGCCAGCAGCGGGGGACAGAGCCAAGAGACCCAGTACTTC; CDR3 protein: CASSGGQSQETQYF
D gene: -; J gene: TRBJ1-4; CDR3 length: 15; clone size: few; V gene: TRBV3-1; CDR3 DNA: TGTGCCAGCAGCCGGGAGGACCTAGGCGGTGAAAAACTGTTTTTT; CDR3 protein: CASSREDLGGEKLFF
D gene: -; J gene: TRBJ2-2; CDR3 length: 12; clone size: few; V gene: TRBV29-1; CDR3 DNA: TGCAGCGGAATACACGACACCGGGGAGCTGTTTTTT; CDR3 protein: CSGIHDTGELFF
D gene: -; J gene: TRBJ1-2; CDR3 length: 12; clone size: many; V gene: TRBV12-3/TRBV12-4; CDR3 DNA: TGTGCCAGCAGTTTGTGGGGTAGTGGCTACACCTTC; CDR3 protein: CASSLWGSGYTF
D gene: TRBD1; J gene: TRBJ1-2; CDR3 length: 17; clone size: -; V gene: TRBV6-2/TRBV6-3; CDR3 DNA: TGTGCCAGCACCATATCCGGGACAGTTCGCCCTAACTATGGCTACACCTTC; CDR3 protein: CASTISGTVRPNYGYTF
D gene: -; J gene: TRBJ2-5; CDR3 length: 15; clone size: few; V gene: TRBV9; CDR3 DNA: TGTGCCAGCAGCGTAGATCGAAAGGGGAAAGAGACCCAGTACTTC; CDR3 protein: CASSVDRKGKETQYF
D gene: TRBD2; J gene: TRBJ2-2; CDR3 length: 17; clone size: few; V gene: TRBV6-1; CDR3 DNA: TGTGCCAGCAGTGACGCCTCGGGACTAGCAGGCACCGGGGAGCTGTTTTTT; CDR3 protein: CASSDASGLAGTGELFF
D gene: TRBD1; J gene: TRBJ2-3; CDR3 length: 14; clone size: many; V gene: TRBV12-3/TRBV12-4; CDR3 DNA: TGTGCCAGCACTGGGGACAGGGCGGCAGATACGCAGTATTTT; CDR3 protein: CASTGDRAADTQYF
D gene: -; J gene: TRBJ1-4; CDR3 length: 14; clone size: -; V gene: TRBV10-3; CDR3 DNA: TGTGCCATCAGTCGACAGGAAACTAATGAAAAACTGTTTTTT; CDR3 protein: CAISRQETNEKLFF
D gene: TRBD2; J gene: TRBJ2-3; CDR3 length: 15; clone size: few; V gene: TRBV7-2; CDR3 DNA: TGTGCCAGCAGCAAGGGACTAGCGGGGGAAGATACGCAGTATTTT; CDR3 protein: CASSKGLAGEDTQYF
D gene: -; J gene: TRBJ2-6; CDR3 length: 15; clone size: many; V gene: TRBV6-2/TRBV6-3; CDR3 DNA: TGTGCCAGCAGTTACGACACCTCTGGGGCCAACGTCCTGACTTTC; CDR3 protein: CASSYDTSGANVLTF
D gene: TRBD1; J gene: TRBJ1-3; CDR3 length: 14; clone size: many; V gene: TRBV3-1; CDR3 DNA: TGTGCCAGCAGCCGAGGGACAGCTGGAAACACCATATATTTT; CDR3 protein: CASSRGTAGNTIYF
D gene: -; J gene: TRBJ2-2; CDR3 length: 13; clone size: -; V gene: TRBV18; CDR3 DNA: TGTGCCAGCTCACCAGATGTGGCCGGGGAGCTGTTTTTT; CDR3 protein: CASSPDVAGELFF
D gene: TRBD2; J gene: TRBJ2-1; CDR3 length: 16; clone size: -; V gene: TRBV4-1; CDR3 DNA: TGCGCCAGCAGCACCCAGCTAGCGGGTGACTACAATGAGCAGTTCTTC; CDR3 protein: CASSTQLAGDYNEQFF
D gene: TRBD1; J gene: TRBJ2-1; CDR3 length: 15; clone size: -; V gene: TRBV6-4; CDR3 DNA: TGTGCCAGCAGTGCTGGGACAGCTACCTACAATGAGCAGTTCTTC; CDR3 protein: CASSAGTATYNEQFF
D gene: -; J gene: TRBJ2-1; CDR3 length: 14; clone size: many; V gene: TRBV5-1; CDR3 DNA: TGCGCCAGCCTCCCTGAACCGCGCTCGGGTGAGCAGTTCTTC; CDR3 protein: CASLPEPRSGEQFF
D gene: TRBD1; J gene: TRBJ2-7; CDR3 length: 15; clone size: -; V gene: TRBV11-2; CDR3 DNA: TGTGCCAGCAGGCCTCAGACAGGGGGCCTATATCAGCAGTACTTC; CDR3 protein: CASRPQTGGLYQQYF
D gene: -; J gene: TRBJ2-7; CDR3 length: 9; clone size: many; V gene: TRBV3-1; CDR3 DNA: TGTGCCAGCACCCTAGAGCAGTACTTC; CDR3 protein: CASTLEQYF
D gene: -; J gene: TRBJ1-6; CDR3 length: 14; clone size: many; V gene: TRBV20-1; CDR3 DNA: TGCAGTGCAATAAGGAGCTCCTATAATTCACCCCTCCACTTT; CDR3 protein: CSAIRSSYNSPLHF
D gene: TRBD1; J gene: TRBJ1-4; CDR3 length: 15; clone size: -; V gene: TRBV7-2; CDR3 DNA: TGTGCCAGCAGCTTAGGGGACAGACGAAATGAAAAACTGTTTTTT; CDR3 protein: CASSLGDRRNEKLFF
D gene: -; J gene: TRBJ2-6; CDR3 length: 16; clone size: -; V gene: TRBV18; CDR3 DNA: TGTGCCAGCTCGCTAATTGAGATCTCTGGGGCCAACGTCCTGACTTTC; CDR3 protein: CASSLIEISGANVLTF
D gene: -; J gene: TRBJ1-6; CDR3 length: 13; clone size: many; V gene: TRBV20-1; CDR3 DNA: TGCAGTGCCAGGACAGTACATAATTCACCCCTCCACTTT; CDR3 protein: CSARTVHNSPLHF
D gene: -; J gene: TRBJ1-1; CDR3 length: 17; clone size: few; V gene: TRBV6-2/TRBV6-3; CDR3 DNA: TGTGCCAGCAGTTACTCACTCTCGGTTATGAAGAACACTGAAGCTTTCTTT; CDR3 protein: CASSYSLSVMKNTEAFF
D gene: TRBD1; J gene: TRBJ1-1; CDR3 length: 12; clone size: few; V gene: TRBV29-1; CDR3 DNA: TGCAGCGTGGGACAGGGGAACACTGAAGCTTTCTTT; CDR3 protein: CSVGQGNTEAFF
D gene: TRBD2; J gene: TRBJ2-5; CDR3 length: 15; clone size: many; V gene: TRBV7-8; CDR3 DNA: TGTGCCAGCAGCGTAGCGGGGGGGATCCAAGAGACCCAGTACTTC; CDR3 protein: CASSVAGGIQETQYF
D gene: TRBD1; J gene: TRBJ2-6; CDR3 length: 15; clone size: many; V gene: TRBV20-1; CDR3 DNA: TGCAGTGCTAGGGTTGACAGGGTAGGGGCCAACGTCCTGACTTTC; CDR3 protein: CSARVDRVGANVLTF
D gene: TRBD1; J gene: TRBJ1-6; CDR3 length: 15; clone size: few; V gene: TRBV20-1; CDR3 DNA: TGCAGTGCTAGAGATGTGGACAGGGCTGATTCACCCCTCCACTTT; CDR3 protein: CSARDVDRADSPLHF
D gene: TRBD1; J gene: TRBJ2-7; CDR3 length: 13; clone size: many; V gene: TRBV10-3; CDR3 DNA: TGTGCCATCCGCGGACAGGGATCGGACGAGCAGTACTTC; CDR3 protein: CAIRGQGSDEQYF
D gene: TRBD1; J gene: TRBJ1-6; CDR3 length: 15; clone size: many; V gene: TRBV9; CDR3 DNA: TGTGCCAGCAGCGTAGATGACAGGGAAAATTCACCCCTCCACTTT; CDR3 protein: CASSVDDRENSPLHF
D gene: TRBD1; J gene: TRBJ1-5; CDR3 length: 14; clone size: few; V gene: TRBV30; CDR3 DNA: TGTGCCTGGAGGACAGGGGGAGGCAATCAGCCCCAGCATTTT; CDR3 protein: CAWRTGGGNQPQHF
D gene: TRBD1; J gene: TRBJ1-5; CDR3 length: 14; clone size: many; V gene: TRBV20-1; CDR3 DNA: TGCAGTGGACAGGGGGAAGGGGATAGTCAGCCCCAGCATTTT; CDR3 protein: CSGQGEGDSQPQHF
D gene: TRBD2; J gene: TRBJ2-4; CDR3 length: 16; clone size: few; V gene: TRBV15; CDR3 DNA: TGTGCCACCAGCAACAAGACTAGCGGGGCCCTAAACATTCAGTACTTC; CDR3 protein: CATSNKTSGALNIQYF
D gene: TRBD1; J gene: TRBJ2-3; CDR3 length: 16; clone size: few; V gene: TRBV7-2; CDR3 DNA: TGTGCCAGCATCCTGACCCGGACAGGGGGCCCAGATACGCAGTATTTT; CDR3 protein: CASILTRTGGPDTQYF
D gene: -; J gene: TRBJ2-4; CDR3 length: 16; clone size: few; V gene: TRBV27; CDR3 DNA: TGTGCCAGCAGTTCCCGGACAGAAATAGCCAAAAACATTCAGTACTTC; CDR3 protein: CASSSRTEIAKNIQYF
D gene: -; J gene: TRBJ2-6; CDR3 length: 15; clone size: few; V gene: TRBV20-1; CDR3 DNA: TGCAGTGCTACCGCAGGGTCCTCTGGGGCCAACGTCCTGACTTTC; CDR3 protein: CSATAGSSGANVLTF
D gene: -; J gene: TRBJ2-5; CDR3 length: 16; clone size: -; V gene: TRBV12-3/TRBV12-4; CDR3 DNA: TGTGCCAGCAGTTTAAGGACTAACCTCTTCCAAGAGACCCAGTACTTC; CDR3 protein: CASSLRTNLFQETQYF
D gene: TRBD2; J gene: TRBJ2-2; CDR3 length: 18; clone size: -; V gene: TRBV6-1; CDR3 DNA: TGTGCCAGCAGTGGGACTAGCGGGAGGACGGTAAACACCGGGGAGCTGTTTTTT; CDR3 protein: CASSGTSGRTVNTGELFF
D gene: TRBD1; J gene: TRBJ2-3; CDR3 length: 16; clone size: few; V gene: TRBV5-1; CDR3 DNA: TGCGCCAGCAGAAGCGGGACAGGGGCGCACACAGATACGCAGTATTTT; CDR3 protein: CASRSGTGAHTDTQYF
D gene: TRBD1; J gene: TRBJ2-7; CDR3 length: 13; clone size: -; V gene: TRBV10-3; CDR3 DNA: TGTGCCATCAGGGGACAGGGTATCGACGAGCAGTACTTC; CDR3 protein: CAIRGQGIDEQYF
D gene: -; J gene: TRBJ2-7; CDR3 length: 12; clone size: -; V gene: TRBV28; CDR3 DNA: TGTGCCAGCAGTTTACGGAGGCACGAGCAGTACTTC; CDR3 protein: CASSLRRHEQYF
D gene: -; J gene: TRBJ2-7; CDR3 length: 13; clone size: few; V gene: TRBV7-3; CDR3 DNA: TGTGCCAGCAGCTTACGGGCAGGGACCGAGCAGTACTTC; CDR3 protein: CASSLRAGTEQYF
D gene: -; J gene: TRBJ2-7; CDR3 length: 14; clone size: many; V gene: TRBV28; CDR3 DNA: TGTGCCAGCAGCTTCCAGGAGGCTTCCTACGAGCAGTACTTC; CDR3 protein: CASSFQEASYEQYF
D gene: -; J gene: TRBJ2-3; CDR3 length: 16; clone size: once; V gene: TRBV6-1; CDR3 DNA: TGTGCCAGCAGCAACGGAGCGCGAGCTAGCACAGATACGCAGTATTTT; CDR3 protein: CASSNGARASTDTQYF
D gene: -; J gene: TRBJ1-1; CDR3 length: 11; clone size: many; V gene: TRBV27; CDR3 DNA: TGTGCCAGCTACAGGAACAGGGAAGCTTTCTTT; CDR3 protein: CASYRNREAFF
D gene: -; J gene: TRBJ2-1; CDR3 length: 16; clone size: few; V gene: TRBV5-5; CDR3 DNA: TGTGCCAGCAGCTTGGCCGTCGGGAGCTCCTACAATGAGCAGTTCTTC; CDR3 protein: CASSLAVGSSYNEQFF